Following are 6 T cell receptor beta chains from one sample sequenced in a study of blood T cell repertoires in COVID-19. Profiled with immunoSEQ multiplex PCR; TCRdb holds only in-frame clones, not every one. The table records roughly 80,000 clones, 78% of them present only once. The sequenced material came from peripheral blood. The receptors were sampled from a human donor in a cohort sampled during active COVID-19.

V is TRBV11-3 and J is TRBJ2-5, with D perhaps matching TRBD2 (6 bases). In germline, CDR1 is SGHNT, CDR2 YENEEA. The V gene lost 5 bases and the J gene lost 1 base, with 11 bases spanning the gap. This CDR3 has 14 amino acids. The CDR3 sequence: CASSQRDFQETQYF. Here the CDR3 DNA reads TGTGCCAGCAGCCAGAGGGACTTCCAAGAGACCCAGTACTTC.

This rearrangement joins TRBV4-3 to TRBJ2-3, with TRBD2 matching over 10 bases. The CDR3 has 17 residues. J lost 6 bases, V lost 0 bases, and 9 bases had no gene match. Per germline, CDR1 LGHNA and CDR2 YSLEER. The CDR3 region is CASSQDLASGSGDTQYF. The CDR3 bases are TGCGCCAGCAGCCAAGATCTCGCTAGCGGGAGCGGGGATACGCAGTATTTT.

The chain links TRBV12-3 or TRBV12-4 to TRBJ2-1; D unresolved. The CDR3 totals 13 residues. V lost 1 base and J 5 bases, leaving 6 bases between the germline ends. The CDR3 is CASSLVQDNEQFF. The CDR3 nucleotides read TGTGCCAGCAGTTTAGTTCAGGACAATGAGCAGTTCTTC.

The CDR3 DNA follows: TGTGCCAGCCTGGGGGGGTCTGGGGCCAACGTCCTGACTTTC. This sequence encodes CASLGGSGANVLTF. This rearrangement joins TRBV6-5 to TRBJ2-6; 7 nucleotides agree with TRBD2. CDR3 size: 14 residues. V lost 8 bases and J lost 1; bases outside the gene matches: 2. Looked up from germline, CDR1 is MNHEY and CDR2 is SVGAGI.

This clone rates as medium-sized. The gene calls are TRBV2 and TRBJ2-7; 7 nucleotides match TRBD1. Germline trimming cut 8 bases from V and 0 bases from J; bases unmatched to any gene: 7. CDR1 SNHLY and CDR2 FYNNEI come from the germline V gene. This CDR3 is built from 14 residues. This chain's CDR3 is CASWAGTDSYEQYF. In DNA, the CDR3 is TGTGCCAGCTGGGCCGGGACAGACTCCTACGAGCAGTACTTC. The full variable domain, rest sourced from reference TRBV2 and TRBJ2-7, is EPEVTQTPSHQVTQMGQEVILRCVPISNHLYFYWYRQILGQKVEFLVSFYNNEISEKSEIFDDQFSVERPDGSNFTLKIRSTKLEDSAMYFCASWAGTDSYEQYFGPGTRLTVT.

This rearrangement joins TRBV28 to TRBJ1-2; D ambiguous. The V end lost 1 base, the J end lost 8 bases, and 11 bases lay between the germline ends. Per the germline V gene, CDR1 is MDHEN and CDR2 is SYDVKM. The CDR3 loop spans 13 amino acids. CDR3 bases: TGTGCCAGCAGTTTATATGGGAGAGGGGGCTACACCTTC. This sequence encodes CASSLYGRGGYTF.